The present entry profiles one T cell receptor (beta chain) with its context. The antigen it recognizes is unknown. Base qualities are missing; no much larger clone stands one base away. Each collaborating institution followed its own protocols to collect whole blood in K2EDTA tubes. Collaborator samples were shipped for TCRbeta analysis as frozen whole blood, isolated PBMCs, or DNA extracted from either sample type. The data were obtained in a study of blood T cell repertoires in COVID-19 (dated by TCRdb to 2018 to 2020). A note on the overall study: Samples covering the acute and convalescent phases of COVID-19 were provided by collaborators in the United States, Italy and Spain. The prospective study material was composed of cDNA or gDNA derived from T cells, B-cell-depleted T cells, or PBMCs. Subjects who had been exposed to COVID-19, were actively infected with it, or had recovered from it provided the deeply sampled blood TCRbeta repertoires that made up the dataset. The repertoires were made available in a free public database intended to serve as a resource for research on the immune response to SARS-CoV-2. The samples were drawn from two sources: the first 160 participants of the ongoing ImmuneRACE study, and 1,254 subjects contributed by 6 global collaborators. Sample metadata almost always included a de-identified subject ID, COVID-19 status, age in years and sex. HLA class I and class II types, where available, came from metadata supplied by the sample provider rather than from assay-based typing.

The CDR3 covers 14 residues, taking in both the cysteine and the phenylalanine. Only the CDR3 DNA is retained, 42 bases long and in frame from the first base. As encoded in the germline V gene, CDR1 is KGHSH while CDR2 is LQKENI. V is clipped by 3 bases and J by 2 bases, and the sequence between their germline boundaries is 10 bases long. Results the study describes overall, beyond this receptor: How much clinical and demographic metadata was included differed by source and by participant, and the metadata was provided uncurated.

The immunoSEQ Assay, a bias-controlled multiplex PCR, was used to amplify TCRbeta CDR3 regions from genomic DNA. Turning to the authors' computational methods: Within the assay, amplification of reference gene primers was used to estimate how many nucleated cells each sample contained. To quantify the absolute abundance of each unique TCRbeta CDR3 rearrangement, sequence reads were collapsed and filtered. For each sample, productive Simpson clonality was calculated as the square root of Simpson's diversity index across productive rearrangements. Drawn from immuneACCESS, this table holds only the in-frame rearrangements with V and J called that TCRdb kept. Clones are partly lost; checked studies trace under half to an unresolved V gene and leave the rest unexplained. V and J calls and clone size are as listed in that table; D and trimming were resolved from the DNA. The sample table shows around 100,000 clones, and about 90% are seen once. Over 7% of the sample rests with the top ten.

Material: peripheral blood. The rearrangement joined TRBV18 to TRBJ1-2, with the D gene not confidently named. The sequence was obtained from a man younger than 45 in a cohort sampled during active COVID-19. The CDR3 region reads CASSPRSVNYGYTF. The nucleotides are TGTGCCAGCTCACCCCGCTCGGTGAACTATGGCTACACCTTC.